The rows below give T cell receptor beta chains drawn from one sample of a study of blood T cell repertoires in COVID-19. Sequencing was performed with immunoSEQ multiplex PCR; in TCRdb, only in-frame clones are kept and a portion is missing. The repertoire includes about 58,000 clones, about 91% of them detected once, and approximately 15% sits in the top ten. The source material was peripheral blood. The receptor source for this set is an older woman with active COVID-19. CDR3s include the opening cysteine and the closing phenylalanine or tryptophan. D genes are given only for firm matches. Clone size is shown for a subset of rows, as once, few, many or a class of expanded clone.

cdr3_aa: CASSRDSGGVYTEAFF
cdr3_nt: TGTGCCAGCAGCAGAGACAGCGGGGGAGTTTACACTGAAGCTTTCTTT
clone_size: -
j_call: TRBJ1-1
v_call: TRBV7-3
d_call: -

cdr3_aa: CASSRLAGATGELFF
cdr3_nt: TGTGCCAGCAGCCGACTAGCGGGGGCCACCGGGGAGCTGTTTTTT
clone_size: -
j_call: TRBJ2-2
v_call: TRBV2
d_call: TRBD2

cdr3_aa: CASSLGFWDCFYEQYF
cdr3_nt: TGTGCTAGCAGCTTGGGTTTTTGGGACTGCTTCTACGAGCAGTACTTC
clone_size: -
j_call: TRBJ2-7
v_call: TRBV7-7
d_call: -

cdr3_aa: CASSDGQGTEAFF
cdr3_nt: TGTGCCAGCAGTGACGGACAGGGAACTGAAGCTTTCTTT
clone_size: -
j_call: TRBJ1-1
v_call: TRBV2
d_call: TRBD1

cdr3_aa: CASSLGWRTGGLVYEQYF
cdr3_nt: TGTGCCAGCAGTTTAGGTTGGCGGACAGGGGGCTTAGTTTACGAGCAGTACTTC
clone_size: -
j_call: TRBJ2-7
v_call: TRBV27
d_call: TRBD1

cdr3_aa: CASSLVTGGSDTQYF
cdr3_nt: TGCGCCAGCAGCTTGGTGACAGGGGGGTCAGATACGCAGTATTTT
clone_size: -
j_call: TRBJ2-3
v_call: TRBV5-1
d_call: TRBD1

cdr3_aa: CASSLWDRGLSEQFF
cdr3_nt: TGCGCCAGCAGCTTATGGGACAGGGGGCTGAGTGAGCAGTTCTTC
clone_size: -
j_call: TRBJ2-1
v_call: TRBV5-1
d_call: TRBD1

cdr3_aa: CASNETGLLMNTEAFF
cdr3_nt: TGTGCCAGCAACGAGACAGGGCTGCTAATGAACACTGAAGCTTTCTTT
clone_size: -
j_call: TRBJ1-1
v_call: TRBV27
d_call: TRBD1

cdr3_aa: CASSAGTSGGGETQYF
cdr3_nt: TGTGCCAGCAGCGCCGGGACTAGCGGGGGAGGGGAGACCCAGTACTTC
clone_size: -
j_call: TRBJ2-5
v_call: TRBV9
d_call: TRBD2

cdr3_aa: CASSQAGGGNTIYF
cdr3_nt: TGTGCCAGCAGCCAAGCGGGGGGGGGAAACACCATATATTTT
clone_size: -
j_call: TRBJ1-3
v_call: TRBV3-1/TRBV3-2
d_call: -

cdr3_aa: CASSERQGGAGNTIYF
cdr3_nt: TGTGCCAGCAGCGAGCGACAGGGGGGGGCTGGAAACACCATATATTTT
clone_size: -
j_call: TRBJ1-3
v_call: TRBV9
d_call: TRBD1

cdr3_aa: CASRGAVGGNQPQHF
cdr3_nt: TGTGCCAGCAGGGGGGCGGTGGGCGGCAATCAGCCCCAGCATTTT
clone_size: once
j_call: TRBJ1-5
v_call: TRBV2
d_call: -

cdr3_aa: CASSLGGLEGRSALHF
cdr3_nt: TGTGCCAGCAGCTTGGGGGGACTGGAGGGCCGGTCAGCCCTCCACTTT
clone_size: -
j_call: TRBJ1-6
v_call: TRBV5-6
d_call: -